The subject of this entry is one T cell receptor (beta chain). This clone's antigen is unknown. Per-base qualities were not stored, and no clone one base away is much larger. The data belong to a study of T cells in Graves' hyperthyroidism and ophthalmopathy (dated by TCRdb to about 2019). Study-wide context: Peripheral blood samples were taken at initial diagnosis, before any treatment was given. In six Graves' hyperthyroidism patients, the study also compared T-cell repertoires from thyroid tissue with T-cell repertoires from blood. An independent validation cohort of around 19 hyperthyroidism patients and some 15 patients who later progressed to ophthalmopathy tested prospective prediction of ophthalmopathy. TCR V-J signatures able to tell the groups apart were searched for in a discovery cohort of 100 patients, of whom more than 40 had Graves' ophthalmopathy and under 65 had stable Graves' hyperthyroidism. After sampling, hyperthyroidism patients received methimazole starting at 30 mg daily, and ophthalmopathy patients received high-dose intravenous methylprednisolone. TCR Vbeta CDR3 sequencing of 135 peripheral blood samples (more than 40 ophthalmopathy, 70 to 85 hyperthyroidism and 17 progressor patients) is reported in the paper. The 100 or so discovery patients were randomly split 7:3 into training and test sets.

Amplification of TCR beta CDR3 regions was carried out from RNA transcripts. For the first round of RT-PCR on the TCR CDR3, the HTBI primer set was used together with the Qiagen OneStep RT-PCR kit. A second multiplex PCR round built the libraries, followed by size selection and purification. The libraries were sequenced on an Illumina HiSeq2000 using paired-end 100 bp reads. The paper's processing steps were these. SOAPnuke was used to process the raw data, removing reads that contained adapters or uncalled bases, had a mean Phred below 15, or lacked an exact match to the constant primer or identifier. High-quality paired reads were merged with COPE v1.2.5, and unique nucleotide sequences were defined as clonotypes. MiTCR v1.1 was used to align the clonotypes against IMGT TRBV, TRBD and TRBJ reference segments. The analysis was restricted to V-J combinations with a frequency above 0.0001, which together covered approximately 99% of the repertoires. A TCS score was defined as the ratio of F50 (clonal expansion) to E x V (chaos), with BLOSUM62-based TCRdist applied between CDR3 peptides within each V-J. Welch's t-statistics and random forest reduced just over 500 V-J features to about 12, which were used in a naive Bayes classifier (R e1071). TCRdb reanalyzed the raw reads on its own, using fastp at Q25 for trimming and MiXCR for clone calling, and kept in-frame beta chains. Each record represents a unique CDR3 protein, reported with the most common genes and DNA among its rows. These V and J calls originate from TCRdb's pipeline instead of the authors' own analysis. The sample yields about 300,000 distinct CDR3 sequences; roughly a fifth were counted once. The top ten clones comprise about 35% of the sample.

The paper as a whole reports these results and caveats: Most expanded thyroid clonotypes (frequency above 0.001) were also detected in blood, suggesting blood repertoires may reflect thyroid immune responses. In cross-validation, a model built on a 13 V-J signature told ophthalmopathy apart from stable hyperthyroidism with about 90% sensitivity and 81% to 82% specificity, and in testing the same model reached 80%/75%. Sample size was not statistically predetermined, and investigators were not blinded to group allocation. In validation, the model predicted progression to ophthalmopathy a median of around six months before onset, with about 64% sensitivity and about 75% specificity.

Including cysteine and phenylalanine, the CDR3 has 14 amino acids. The kept DNA is CDR3 alone, 42 bases in frame from the first base. Trimming at the junction amounts to 4 bases on V and 2 bases on J, and the germline ends lie 11 bases apart. Per the germline V gene, SGHRS is the CDR1 and YFSETQ is the CDR2. Ophthalmopathy patients had moderately to severely active disease, Clinical Activity Score of at least 3, NOSPECS grade of at least 4, and duration under 3 months. Exclusion was applied to patients with uncontrolled infections, other autoimmune diseases, pregnancy or lactation. Clinical symptoms, serum thyroxine and TRAb, thyroid ultrasound, and orbital computed tomography formed the basis for the diagnoses. PBMCs were isolated from around 10 ml of fresh peripheral blood by Ficoll-Paque density gradient centrifugation. Total RNA was extracted using Trizol reagent, and RNA quality was assessed on an Agilent 2100 Bioanalyzer.

This chain is built from TRBV5-1 and TRBJ2-3; the D gene remains uncertain. This sequence originates from a man in his fifties or sixties with Graves' ophthalmopathy. Sequenced sample: blood. The DNA reads as follows: TGCGCCAGCAGCGCGACGGATCCCACAGATACGCAGTATTTT. This translates into CASSATDPTDTQYF. The full variable domain, completed from the reference TRBV5-1 and TRBJ2-3 proteins outside the CDR3, reads KAGVTQTPRYLIKTRGQQVTLSCSPISGHRSVSWYQQTPGQGLQFLFEYFSETQRNKGNFPGRFSGRQFSNSRSEMNVSTLELGDSALYLCASSATDPTDTQYFGPGTRLTVL.